This TCR beta chain was captured by sequencing in a study of cytomegalovirus exposure and HLA in healthy donors. Overall study results and limits: DRB1 showed the most TCR associations and HLA-C the fewest in a later analysis, as rates varied by HLA locus. Later analysis revealed greater clonal expansion in HLA-associated TCR beta chains than in equally common others.

This clone was seen a single time. Its target is unknown. V was pared by 2 bases and J by 6 bases, with 8 bases between. CDR1 is GTSNPN, CDR2 SVGIG, per germline (reference sequence). The CDR3 spans 13 residues. Primers for the PCR totalled 60 Vbeta and 13 Jbeta. The table came from immunoSEQ multiplex PCR; TCRdb's copy has only in-frame clones and leaves some out. This sample has about 150,000 clones, with 70% to 90% found just once. The rearrangement joins TRBV30 to TRBJ1-6; tentatively, D is TRBD1 (6 bases). The sample was PBMCs. This receptor was taken from a woman younger than 35 in good health and CMV-seronegative. The CDR3 protein is CAWSRQVNSPLHF. Here the CDR3 DNA reads TGTGCCTGGAGTAGACAGGTTAATTCACCCCTCCACTTT.